These 13 T cell receptor beta chains were sequenced from one sample in a study of OX40 agonist ivuxolimab in advanced cancers. The library was obtained by the immunoSEQ multiplex PCR assay. Held by TCRdb, this immuneACCESS table contains in-frame sequences only and omits some clones. Under half of the omission traces to an unresolved V gene where checked; the cause of the rest is unknown. The table for this sample lists approximately 70,000 clones; about 85% of them were counted only once. The ten biggest clones cover under 20% of the sample. This specimen consisted of CD4+ or CD8+ T cells sorted from blood, obtained in a trial of the OX40 agonist ivuxolimab. These receptors were obtained from an adult with an advanced solid tumor such as melanoma, head and neck, liver or kidney cancer.

J is TRBJ2-7 and V is TRBV9; TRBD1 might be the D (5 bases). Germline assignment: CDR1 SGDLS and CDR2 YYNGEE. CDR3 length: 14 residues. V lost 4 bases and J lost 3, with 14 bases in between. This CDR3 is CASSPQGPGYEQYF. In nucleotides, the CDR3 is TGTGCCAGCAGCCCCCAGGGCCCCGGCTACGAGCAGTACTTC.

The rearrangement links TRBV10-3 to TRBJ1-5; weak D call: TRBD1 (6 bases). Germline V CDR1 and CDR2: ENHRY, SYGVKD. CDR3 size: 16 residues. Trimming took off 3 bases at V and 6 bases at J, with 18 bases between the two ends. The CDR3 region is CAISDSRQVTGQPQHF. CDR3 in DNA: TGTGCCATCAGTGACAGTAGACAGGTCACAGGTCAGCCCCAGCATTTT.

This clone was observed a single time. The rearrangement links TRBV5-1 to TRBJ2-5, with a weak D call TRBD1 (5 bases). The CDR3 sequence is 13 residues long. From germline, CDR1 is SGHRS and CDR2 YFSETQ. V dropped 4 bases and J dropped 2 bases, with 9 bases sitting between them. The CDR3 region has the DNA TGCGCCAGCAGCAAGGGGAATCAAGAGACCCAGTACTTC. Protein: CASSKGNQETQYF.

The chain uses TRBV27 and TRBJ2-1, with 14 bases that match TRBD2. This CDR3 region has 19 residues. Germline CDR1 reads MNHEY; CDR2 reads SMNVEV (reference sequence). J gave up 0 bases and V 0 bases, and 4 bases lay outside the gene matches. This chain's CDR3 is CASSLSGLAGASSYNEQFF. CDR3 in DNA: TGTGCCAGCAGTTTATCGGGACTAGCGGGAGCCTCCTCCTACAATGAGCAGTTCTTC.

CDR3 sequence reads: CASSPNRLVGELFF. Written as DNA, the CDR3 is TGTGCCAGCAGTCCTAACAGACTAGTCGGGGAGCTGTTTTTT. J is TRBJ2-2 and V is TRBV6-4; a weak D match, TRBD2 (6 bases). The CDR3 is 14 amino acids. CDR1 is MRHNA, CDR2 SNTAGT, per germline. V was pared by 5 bases and J by 7 bases, with 14 bases between.

V gene TRBV14 combines with J gene TRBJ2-3, with 9 bases lining up with TRBD2. Trimming removed 0 bases from V and 5 bases from J; junction bases left unmatched: 9. The CDR3 extends over 17 amino acids. Germline V CDR1 and CDR2: SGHDN, FVKESK. The CDR3: CASSQDSAGGVGDTQYF. The CDR3 DNA sequence: TGTGCCAGCAGCCAAGATTCAGCGGGAGGAGTAGGAGATACGCAGTATTTT.

The V call is TRBV5-1, the J call TRBJ2-7; the match to TRBD1 covers 8 bases. CDR3 length equals 15 residues. Germline assignment: CDR1 SGHRS and CDR2 YFSETQ. J was trimmed by 3 bases and V by 2 bases; bases with no gene match: 7. CDR3 amino acids: CASSFTQGAYYEQYF. CDR3 DNA sequence: TGCGCCAGCAGCTTTACCCAGGGGGCTTACTACGAGCAGTACTTC.

The chain joins TRBV5-1 to TRBJ2-5, with D possibly called TRBD1 or TRBD2 (7 bases each). This CDR3 is 14 amino acids long. V shed 4 bases and J shed 5 bases, with 15 bases lying between them. Germline-derived CDR1 and CDR2 are SGHRS and YFSETQ. CDR3 in DNA: TGCGCCAGCAGCCGGACAGGACTAGGGGAGACCCAGTACTTC. Encoded protein: CASSRTGLGETQYF.

This clone was picked up a small number of times. The V gene is TRBV5-1, the J gene TRBJ1-1, with TRBD1 matching over 7 bases. There are 15 residues in the CDR3. Trimming at V came to 2 bases and at J to 6 bases, leaving 10 bases not matched to a gene. CDR1 is SGHRS and CDR2 is YFSETQ in the germline V gene. The chain's CDR3 is CASSLRTGQGAEAFF. CDR3 DNA sequence: TGCGCCAGCAGCTTACGGACGGGCCAGGGGGCTGAAGCTTTCTTT.

The rearrangement joins TRBV2 to TRBJ1-5, with a weak D call TRBD1 (5 bases). This CDR3 region has 14 residues. Germline V gene lookup returns CDR1 SNHLY and CDR2 FYNNEI. V was cut by 5 bases and J by 6 bases, with 14 bases left in between. The CDR3 sequence: CASSTGTSGQPQHF. DNA for the CDR3: TGTGCCAGCAGTACCGGGACTTCGGGTCAGCCCCAGCATTTT.

This clone was detected once. J is TRBJ1-4 and V is TRBV21-1. TRBV21-1 represents a pseudogene. CDR3 size: 13 residues. The CDR3: CASQDGTNEKLFF. CDR3 coding DNA: TGTGCCAGCCAGGACGGAACTAATGAAAAACTGTTTTTT.

CDR3 amino acids: CASSLSRNYGYTF. CDR3 in DNA: TGTGCCAGCAGTTTATCAAGGAACTATGGCTACACCTTC. This chain uses TRBV27 with TRBJ1-2; D unresolved. This CDR3 comprises 13 residues. The V gene's germline CDR1 is MNHEY and CDR2 SMNVEV (reference sequence). V was shortened by 0 bases and J by 2 bases, with 4 bases between the two germline ends.

The rearrangement links TRBV19 to TRBJ1-1; TRBD1 matches 8 bases. Losses at the gene ends were 2 bases for V and 2 bases for J; bases not matched to a gene: 4. This CDR3 has 15 amino acids. Germline V gene sequence: CDR1 LNHDA, CDR2 SQIVND (reference sequence). CDR3 protein: CASSIPGQDNTEAFF. In DNA form, the CDR3 reads TGTGCCAGTAGTATACCGGGACAGGATAACACTGAAGCTTTCTTT.